These T cell receptor beta chains were read from a single sample in a study of cytomegalovirus exposure and HLA in healthy donors. This table comes from immunoSEQ multiplex PCR, and its TCRdb copy is limited to in-frame clones, with some not included. The sample shows roughly 68,000 clones, 75% to 90% of them seen only once. Sequences were obtained from PBMCs. These receptors were collected from a woman aged 18-29 years in good health and CMV-seronegative. Each CDR3 is given with its conserved first and last residue. Each record gives: J gene, V gene, D gene, clone size, CDR3 protein, CDR3 DNA. D genes are given only for firm matches. Where a row states a size, it is once, few, many or the class of an expanded clone; other rows omit it.

J: TRBJ2-3; V: TRBV18; D: TRBD1; size: .; CDR3: CASSPRTGELDTQYF; DNA: TGTGCCAGCTCACCAAGGACAGGGGAACTAGATACGCAGTATTTT
J: TRBJ2-7; V: TRBV18; D: .; size: .; CDR3: CASSTVPQATHEQYF; DNA: TGTGCCAGCTCAACCGTTCCACAGGCGACACACGAGCAGTACTTC
J: TRBJ1-2; V: TRBV21-1; D: .; size: .; CDR3: CASSKGDRGHDGYTF; DNA: TGTGCCAGCAGCAAAGGAGACAGGGGGCATGATGGCTACACCTTC
J: TRBJ2-7; V: TRBV12-5; D: TRBD2; size: .; CDR3: CASGTARGAGVSYEQYF; DNA: TGTGCTAGTGGTACGGCTCGGGGAGCGGGGGTCTCCTACGAGCAGTACTTC
J: TRBJ2-2; V: TRBV7-2; D: .; size: .; CDR3: CASNRDSAGSGELFF; DNA: TGTGCCAGCAACCGGGACAGTGCGGGGTCCGGGGAGCTGTTTTTT
J: TRBJ1-4; V: TRBV5-8; D: .; size: .; CDR3: CASSLVQTTNEKLFF; DNA: TGTGCCAGCAGCTTGGTCCAGACAACTAATGAAAAACTGTTTTTT
J: TRBJ1-1; V: TRBV4-2; D: .; size: once; CDR3: CASSQDEGFGLSFF; DNA: TGTGCCAGCAGCCAAGATGAGGGCTTCGGGTTGTCTTTCTTT
J: TRBJ2-7; V: TRBV7-9; D: TRBD2; size: .; CDR3: CASSLVLAGKYEQYF; DNA: TGTGCCAGCAGCTTAGTTCTAGCGGGTAAATACGAGCAGTACTTC
J: TRBJ2-2; V: TRBV11-3; D: .; size: .; CDR3: CASSLRLTGELFF; DNA: TGTGCCAGCAGCCTCCGTCTAACCGGGGAGCTGTTTTTT
J: TRBJ1-5; V: TRBV27; D: .; size: .; CDR3: CASRSDIGNQPQHF; DNA: TGTGCCAGCAGATCGGACATTGGCAATCAGCCCCAGCATTTT
J: TRBJ1-1; V: TRBV6-5; D: .; size: .; CDR3: CASSYRGESRGGKAFF; DNA: TGTGCCAGCAGTTACCGTGGTGAAAGTAGGGGTGGGAAAGCTTTCTTT
J: TRBJ1-2; V: TRBV12-5; D: .; size: .; CDR3: CASGSDRANYGYTF; DNA: TGTGCTAGTGGTTCGGACAGAGCTAACTATGGCTACACCTTC
J: TRBJ2-2; V: TRBV30; D: TRBD2; size: .; CDR3: CAWSTPGGTGELFF; DNA: TGTGCCTGGAGTACCCCGGGGGGAACCGGGGAGCTGTTTTTT
J: TRBJ2-7; V: TRBV5-6; D: TRBD2; size: .; CDR3: CASSLSLAGVVYYEQYF; DNA: TGTGCCAGCAGCTTGTCCCTAGCGGGAGTAGTGTATTACGAGCAGTACTTC
J: TRBJ2-5; V: TRBV28; D: .; size: .; CDR3: CASSLPRLPRIPLRETQYF; DNA: TGTGCCAGCAGTTTACCCCGGCTCCCCAGAATTCCACTACGAGAGACCCAGTACTTC
J: TRBJ2-5; V: TRBV7-3; D: TRBD2; size: .; CDR3: CASSQRGGRQETQYF; DNA: TGTGCCAGCAGCCAGCGGGGGGGCAGGCAAGAGACCCAGTACTTC
J: TRBJ2-4; V: TRBV7-9; D: .; size: .; CDR3: CASSLNRGGGNIQYF; DNA: TGTGCCAGCAGCTTAAACAGGGGGGGTGGAAACATTCAGTACTTC
J: TRBJ1-5; V: TRBV2; D: .; size: once; CDR3: CASRRVNQPQHF; DNA: TGTGCCAGCCGGAGGGTGAATCAGCCCCAGCATTTT
J: TRBJ2-7; V: TRBV7-8; D: TRBD2; size: .; CDR3: CASSPLAGGYEQYF; DNA: TGTGCCAGCAGCCCCTTAGCGGGGGGTTACGAGCAGTACTTC
J: TRBJ1-1; V: TRBV11-1; D: TRBD1; size: .; CDR3: CASSRTGSTEAFF; DNA: TGTGCCAGCAGCCGGACAGGGTCCACTGAAGCTTTCTTT
J: TRBJ2-7; V: TRBV25-1; D: TRBD2; size: .; CDR3: CASSATSGESYEQYF; DNA: TGTGCCAGCAGCGCGACTAGCGGAGAATCCTACGAGCAGTACTTC
J: TRBJ1-1; V: TRBV28; D: TRBD1; size: .; CDR3: CASTLSGGVTEAFF; DNA: TGTGCCAGCACTCTATCAGGGGGCGTCACTGAAGCTTTCTTT
J: TRBJ1-2; V: TRBV4-3; D: TRBD1; size: .; CDR3: CASSQETGRYGYTF; DNA: TGCGCCAGCAGCCAAGAGACAGGGCGGTATGGCTACACCTTC
J: TRBJ2-1; V: TRBV6-1; D: TRBD2; size: .; CDR3: CASSDRLAGLNEQFF; DNA: TGTGCCAGCAGTGATCGGTTAGCGGGGTTGAATGAGCAGTTCTTC
J: TRBJ2-7; V: TRBV4-1; D: TRBD2; size: once; CDR3: CASSRGVAGSSYEQYF; DNA: TGCGCCAGCAGCCGAGGGGTAGCGGGAAGCTCCTACGAGCAGTACTTC